A single sample gave rise to the 15 T cell receptor beta chains below, sequenced in a study of blood T cells in healthy people across ages. A second about 7 to 11 cycle PCR used barcoded and J-beta primers. Each CDR3 protein is one row after TCRdb ran MiXCR on the 5' RACE reads. The sample carries 700,000 or so distinct CDR3 sequences, around 38% recorded once. Material for sequencing was blood. These receptors originate from an elderly man in good health.

The table lists this clonotype with a count of one. A clone one base away is much larger, so this may be a read error. The chain carries TRBV5-5 and TRBJ2-1; possibly TRBD1 or TRBD2 for D (5 bases each). Germline values: CDR1 SGHKS, CDR2 YYEKEE (reference sequence). The CDR3 is 17 residues long. Trimming shortened V by 0 bases and J by 10 bases, and 23 bases separated the two germline ends. Here the CDR3 reads CASSLAGTLTPEDEQFF. CDR3 nucleotide sequence: TGTGCCAGCAGCTTGGCCGGGACCCTTACCCCAGAAGACGAGCAGTTCTTC.

This clonotype has just one count. The genes are TRBV4-2 and TRBJ2-3; D tentatively reads TRBD1 or TRBD2 (6 bases each). Trimming took 0 bases from V and 5 from J, leaving 15 bases between them. Germline loops: CDR1 LGHNA, CDR2 YNFKEQ. This CDR3 comprises 16 residues. The chain's CDR3 is CASSQDGWGAVDTQYF. The CDR3 DNA follows: TGTGCCAGCAGCCAAGATGGCTGGGGGGCAGTAGATACGCAGTATTTT.

CDR3 nucleotide sequence: TGCAGTGCGAGACAGGGGGATGAAAAACTGTTTTTT. Amino acids: CSARQGDEKLFF. The J gene is TRBJ1-4, the V gene TRBV20-1; 9 bases match TRBD1. V lost 6 bases and J lost 6; bases outside the gene matches: 2. Germline V gene lookup returns CDR1 DFQATT and CDR2 SNEGSKA (reference sequence). This CDR3 region has 12 residues.

The table lists this clonotype with a few counts. The rearrangement uses TRBV20-1 and TRBJ2-7, with no clear D. Germline-derived CDR1 and CDR2 are DFQATT and SNEGSKA (reference sequence). There are 11 residues in the CDR3. V lost 3 bases and J 7 bases, leaving 10 bases between the germline ends. The CDR3 sequence: CSASLYNEQYF. CDR3 sequence (DNA): TGCAGTGCTAGCCTATACAATGAGCAGTACTTC.

The J gene is TRBJ2-2, the V gene TRBV6-2 or TRBV6-3; D is uncertain. This CDR3 has 15 residues. Germline V gives CDR1 MNHEY, CDR2 SVGEGT. V lost 6 bases and J 0 bases, leaving 11 bases between the germline ends. CDR3: CASSRSTANTGELFF. The CDR3 nucleotides read TGTGCCAGCAGCAGATCCACAGCGAACACCGGGGAGCTGTTTTTT.

This clonotype has ten or more counts. The J gene is TRBJ1-5, the V gene TRBV7-2; 11 positions agree with TRBD1. CDR3 size: 16 residues. The V and J ends lost 4 bases and 4 bases, in that order; junction bases with no gene match: 6. CDR1 and CDR2 (germline): SGHTA, FQGNSA. CDR3 sequence reads: CASSSGTGGRNQPQHF. CDR3 nucleotide sequence: TGTGCCAGCAGCTCCGGGACAGGGGGTCGAAATCAGCCCCAGCATTTT. The full variable domain, completed using reference TRBV7-2 and TRBJ1-5, is GAGVSQSPSNKVTEKGKDVELRCDPISGHTALYWYRQSLGQGLEFLIYFQGNSAPDKSGLPSDRFSAERTGGSVSTLTIQRTQQEDSAVYLCASSSGTGGRNQPQHFGDGTRLSIL.

At least ten counts were recorded for this clonotype. This rearrangement joins TRBV7-2 to TRBJ2-5; tentatively, D is TRBD2 (5 bases). The CDR3 spans 15 residues. Germline V CDR1 and CDR2: SGHTA, FQGNSA. Between the trimmed V and J ends, which lost 1 base and 7 bases, there was a span of 16 bases. The DNA for the CDR3 is TGTGCCAGCAGCTTAGAAGGTCGGAAGGCGGGGACCCAGTACTTC. Translation gives CASSLEGRKAGTQYF. The full variable domain, completed using reference TRBV7-2 and TRBJ2-5, is GAGVSQSPSNKVTEKGKDVELRCDPISGHTALYWYRQSLGQGLEFLIYFQGNSAPDKSGLPSDRFSAERTGGSVSTLTIQRTQQEDSAVYLCASSLEGRKAGTQYFGPGTRLLVL.

This clonotype has more than one count but fewer than ten. The J gene is TRBJ2-7, the V gene TRBV7-2; D is perhaps TRBD2 (5 bases). This CDR3 has 16 amino acids. Looked up from germline, CDR1 is SGHTA and CDR2 is FQGNSA. Between the trimmed V and J ends, which lost 5 bases and 4 bases, there was a span of 21 bases. The chain's CDR3 is CASSGIIGAGGYEQYF. The CDR3 DNA follows: TGTGCCAGCAGCGGCATCATAGGCGCGGGTGGGTACGAGCAGTACTTC.

This clonotype came up a few times. V and J are TRBV20-1 and TRBJ2-3, with D perhaps assigned TRBD1 or TRBD2 (5 bases each). Germline lookup yields CDR1 DFQATT and CDR2 SNEGSKA (reference sequence). The CDR3 is made up of 13 amino acids. The CDR3 DNA sequence: TGCAGCCGGGACCCCCCTGGTCCAGATACGCAGTATTTT. Its translation: CSRDPPGPDTQYF.

The chain combines TRBV6-2 or TRBV6-3 with TRBJ2-1, with D uncertain. The V gene lost 6 bases and the J gene lost 4 bases, with 16 bases spanning the gap. Germline CDR1 MNHEY, CDR2 SVGEGT. CDR3 length: 15 residues. The chain's CDR3 is CASSPVVGQYNEQFF. The CDR3, as DNA: TGTGCCAGCAGCCCGGTAGTAGGGCAGTACAATGAGCAGTTCTTC.

The chain joins TRBV15 to TRBJ2-1; a weak D match, TRBD2 (5 bases). Trimming left V 5 bases short and J 7 bases short, with 18 bases between. CDR1 and CDR2 (germline): LNHNV, YYDKDF (reference sequence). The CDR3 extends over 15 amino acids. The CDR3 sequence: CATSGVASIGNEQFF. CDR3 bases: TGTGCCACCAGCGGAGTAGCGTCCATAGGGAATGAGCAGTTCTTC.

This chain links TRBV7-2 with TRBJ2-5; D may correspond to TRBD1 or TRBD2 (6 bases each). This CDR3 comprises 15 residues. Germline CDR1 reads SGHTA; CDR2 reads FQGNSA. V lost 0 bases and J 6 bases, leaving 14 bases between the germline ends. The chain's CDR3 is CASSLAFGGGKTQYF. CDR3 in DNA: TGTGCCAGCAGCTTAGCCTTCGGGGGCGGTAAGACCCAGTACTTC. The whole variable domain, remainder taken from reference TRBV7-2 and TRBJ2-5, is GAGVSQSPSNKVTEKGKDVELRCDPISGHTALYWYRQSLGQGLEFLIYFQGNSAPDKSGLPSDRFSAERTGGSVSTLTIQRTQQEDSAVYLCASSLAFGGGKTQYFGPGTRLLVL.

This clonotype was seen more than once but under ten times. CDR3 DNA: TGTGCCAGCAGCTTAGCGGGGGAATTAAATGAGCAGTTCTTC. This encodes CASSLAGELNEQFF. The genes are TRBV11-2 and TRBJ2-1, with a weak D call TRBD2 (6 bases). From germline, CDR1 is SGHAT and CDR2 FQNNGV. The length of the CDR3 is 14 residues. V gave up 1 base and J gave up 7 bases, with 11 bases separating them.

This clonotype occurred many times. The junction departs from the called germline gene at one end, perhaps through a read error. CDR3 protein: CASSAPSTDTQYF. Written as DNA, the CDR3 is TGTGCCAGCAGTGCCCCCAGCACAGATACGCAGTATTTT. V usage is TRBV5-1 and J usage is TRBJ2-3; D remains unclear. The CDR3 contains 13 residues. Germline assignment: CDR1 SGHRS and CDR2 YFSETQ. Complete variable domain (other parts from reference TRBV5-1 and TRBJ2-3): KAGVTQTPRYLIKTRGQQVTLSCSPISGHRSVSWYQQTPGQGLQFLFEYFSETQRNKGNFPGRFSGRQFSNSRSEMNVSTLELGDSALYLCASSAPSTDTQYFGPGTRLTVL.

Only a few counts were recorded for this clonotype. The gene calls are TRBV10-2 and TRBJ2-1; D is unresolved. CDR1 and CDR2 (germline): WSHSY, SAAADI. V gave up 6 bases and J gave up 10 bases, with 10 bases separating them. This CDR3 comprises 11 residues. The CDR3 here is CASRGGPEQFF. CDR3 in DNA: TGCGCCAGCAGGGGTGGGCCAGAGCAGTTCTTC.